This T cell receptor (beta chain) was captured by sequencing in a study of cytomegalovirus exposure and HLA in healthy donors. General observations from the study: The authors reported that TCR beta sequences could predict HLA-A and HLA-B alleles. These predictions were accurate for most subjects in the first cohort.

The CDR3 loop spans 15 amino acids. Germline loops: CDR1 KGHSH, CDR2 LQKENI. V lost 0 bases and J 7 bases, leaving 16 bases between the germline ends. Primers for the PCR totalled 60 Vbeta and 13 Jbeta. Some clones are missing from TCRdb's copy, which holds only in-frame ones; the method was immunoSEQ multiplex PCR. Counted here are 120,000 or so clones, around 84% occurring once; the ten biggest clones make up 6.3%. In the case of this clone: Its antigen remains unknown.

The sequence was obtained from a woman aged 35 to 49 in good health and CMV-seronegative. This chain links TRBV18 with TRBJ2-7, with unresolved D. The sequencing input was PBMCs. Here the CDR3 reads CASSPPGYGVQEQYF. CDR3 nucleotides: TGTGCCAGCTCACCACCTGGCTATGGAGTTCAAGAGCAGTACTTC.